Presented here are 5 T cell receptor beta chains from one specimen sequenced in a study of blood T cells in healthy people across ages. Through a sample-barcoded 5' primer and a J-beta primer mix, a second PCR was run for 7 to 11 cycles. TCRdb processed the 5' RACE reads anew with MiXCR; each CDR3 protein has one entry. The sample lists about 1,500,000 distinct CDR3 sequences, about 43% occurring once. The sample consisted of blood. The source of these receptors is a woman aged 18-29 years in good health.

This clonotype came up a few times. The CDR3 reads CASRKGAGNEQFF. CDR3 nucleotide sequence: TGTGCCAGCCGAAAGGGGGCAGGCAATGAGCAGTTCTTC. The chain links TRBV27 to TRBJ2-1; TRBD1 aligns across 7 bases. The CDR3 sequence is 13 residues long. V was clipped by 8 bases and J by 6 bases; unmatched bases: 7. Per germline, CDR1 MNHEY and CDR2 SMNVEV (reference sequence).

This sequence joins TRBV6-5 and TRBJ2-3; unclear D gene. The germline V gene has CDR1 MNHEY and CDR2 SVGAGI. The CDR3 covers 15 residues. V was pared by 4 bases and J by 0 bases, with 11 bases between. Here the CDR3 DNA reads TGTGCCAGCAGTTTGGTTCCCTTTAGCACAGATACGCAGTATTTT. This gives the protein CASSLVPFSTDTQYF.

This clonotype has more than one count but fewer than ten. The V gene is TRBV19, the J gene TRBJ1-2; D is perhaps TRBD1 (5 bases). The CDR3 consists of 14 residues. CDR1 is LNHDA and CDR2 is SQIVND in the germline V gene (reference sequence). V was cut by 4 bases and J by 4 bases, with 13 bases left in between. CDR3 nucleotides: TGTGCCAGTAGTACCAGGGACCGCCGCTATGGCTACACCTTC. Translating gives CASSTRDRRYGYTF. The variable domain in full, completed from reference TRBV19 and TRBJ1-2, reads DGGITQSPKYLFRKEGQNVTLSCEQNLNHDAMYWYRQDPGQGLRLIYYSQIVNDFQKGDIAEGYSVSREKKESFPLTVTSAQKNPTAFYLCASSTRDRRYGYTFGSGTRLTVV.

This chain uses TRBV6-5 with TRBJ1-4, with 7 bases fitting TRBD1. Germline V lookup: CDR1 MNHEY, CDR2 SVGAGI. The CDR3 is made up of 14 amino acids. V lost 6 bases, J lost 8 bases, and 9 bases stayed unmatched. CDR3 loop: CASSETGRNEKLFF. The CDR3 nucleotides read TGTGCCAGCAGCGAGACAGGGAGGAACGAAAAACTGTTTTTT.

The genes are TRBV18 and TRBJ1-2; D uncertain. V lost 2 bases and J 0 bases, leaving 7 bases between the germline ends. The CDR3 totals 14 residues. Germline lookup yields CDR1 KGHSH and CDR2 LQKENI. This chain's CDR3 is CASSPFSSNYGYTF. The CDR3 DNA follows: TGTGCCAGCTCACCATTTAGCTCTAACTATGGCTACACCTTC. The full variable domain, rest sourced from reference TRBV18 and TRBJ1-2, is NAGVMQNPRHLVRRRGQEARLRCSPMKGHSHVYWYRQLPEEGLKFMVYLQKENIIDESGMPKERFSAEFPKEGPSILRIQQVVRGDSAAYFCASSPFSSNYGYTFGSGTRLTVV.